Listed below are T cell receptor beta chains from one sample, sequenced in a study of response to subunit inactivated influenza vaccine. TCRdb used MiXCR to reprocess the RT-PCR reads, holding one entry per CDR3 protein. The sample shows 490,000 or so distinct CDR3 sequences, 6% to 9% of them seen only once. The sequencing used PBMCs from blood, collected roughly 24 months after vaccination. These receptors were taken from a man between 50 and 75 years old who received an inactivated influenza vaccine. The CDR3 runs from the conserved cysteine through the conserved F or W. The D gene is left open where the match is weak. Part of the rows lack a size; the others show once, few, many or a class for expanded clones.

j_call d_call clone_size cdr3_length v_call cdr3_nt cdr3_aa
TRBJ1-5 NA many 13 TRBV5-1 TGCGCCAGCAGCTTGGAGTTAAATCAGCCCCAGCATTTT CASSLELNQPQHF
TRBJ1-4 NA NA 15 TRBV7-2 TGTGCCAGCAGCTTCGATGAGAGGGTTGGTGAAAAACTGTTTTTT CASSFDERVGEKLFF
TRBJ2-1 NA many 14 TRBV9 TGTGCCAGCAGCGTAGTAGGAACTAATTACGAGCAGTTCTTC CASSVVGTNYEQFF
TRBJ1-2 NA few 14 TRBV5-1 TGCGCCAGCAGCCAATCCGGGACGCCAAGTGGCTACACCTTC CASSQSGTPSGYTF
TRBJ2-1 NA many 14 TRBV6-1 TGTGCCAGCAGCCCTCGCGGGGTCTACAATGAGCAGTTCTTC CASSPRGVYNEQFF
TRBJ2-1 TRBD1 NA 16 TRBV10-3 TGTGCCATCAGTGAGTCTATTACAGGGGGACTCAATGAGCAGTTCTTC CAISESITGGLNEQFF
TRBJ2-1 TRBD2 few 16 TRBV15 TGTGCCACCAGCAGCCCCGGGACTAGGTCCTACAATGAGCAGTTCTTC CATSSPGTRSYNEQFF
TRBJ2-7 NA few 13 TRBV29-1 TGCAGCGTTGAAGTCAGGGGACCCTACGAGCAGTACTTC CSVEVRGPYEQYF
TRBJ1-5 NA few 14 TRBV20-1 TGCAGTGCTAGTGGGCATATCAGCAATCAGCCCCAGCATTTT CSASGHISNQPQHF
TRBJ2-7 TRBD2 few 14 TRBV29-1 TGCAGCGTTGGGAAGCTAGCGGGAATCAACGAGCAGTACTTC CSVGKLAGINEQYF
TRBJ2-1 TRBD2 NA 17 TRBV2 TGTGCCAGCAGTGGTAGCGGGAGGGCCGCGTCCTACAATGAGCAGTTCTTC CASSGSGRAASYNEQFF
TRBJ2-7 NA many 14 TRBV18 TGTGCCAGCTCACGGGACGGAAACTCCTACGAGCAGTACTTC CASSRDGNSYEQYF
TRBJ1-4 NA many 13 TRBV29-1 TGCAGCGTTGGTGTTAGCTTGAATGAAAAACTGTTTTTT CSVGVSLNEKLFF
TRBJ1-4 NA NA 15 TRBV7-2 TGTGCCAGCAGAGCGACAGGCGCCATCGGAGAAAAACTGTTTTTT CASRATGAIGEKLFF
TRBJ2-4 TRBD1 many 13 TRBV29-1 TGCAGCGTCGAGACAGGGTCTTCGGACATTCAGTACTTC CSVETGSSDIQYF
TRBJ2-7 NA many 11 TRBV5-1 TGCGCCAGCAGCTTGGACTACGAGCAGTACTTC CASSLDYEQYF
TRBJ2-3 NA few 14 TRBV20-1 TGCAGTGCTTACCGGGGGTCTAGCACAGATACGCAGTATTTT CSAYRGSSTDTQYF
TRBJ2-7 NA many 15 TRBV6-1 TGTGCCAGCAGTGCGGATGGACTGCACTCCTACGAGCAGTACTTC CASSADGLHSYEQYF
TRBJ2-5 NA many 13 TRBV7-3 TGTGCCAGCAGCGGACAGCCCCAAGAGACCCAGTACTTC CASSGQPQETQYF
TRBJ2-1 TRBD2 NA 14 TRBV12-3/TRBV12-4 TGTGCCATCCTAGCGGGAGGGCCCTACAATGAGCAGTTCTTC CAILAGGPYNEQFF
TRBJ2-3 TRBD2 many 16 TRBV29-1 TGCAGCGTTGAAGTGAGACTAGCGGATAGCACAGATACGCAGTATTTT CSVEVRLADSTDTQYF
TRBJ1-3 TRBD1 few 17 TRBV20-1 TGCAGTGCTAGCCATTTCGGGACAGCCTCTTCTGGAAACACCATATATTTT CSASHFGTASSGNTIYF
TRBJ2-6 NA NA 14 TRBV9 TGTGCCAGCAGCGTAGGGCAGGGAACCAACGTCCTGACTTTC CASSVGQGTNVLTF
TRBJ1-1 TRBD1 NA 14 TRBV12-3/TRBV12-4 TGTGCCAGCAGGGGGGACAGGATGAACACTGAAGCTTTCTTT CASRGDRMNTEAFF
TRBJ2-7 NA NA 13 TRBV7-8 TGTGCCAGCAGCTTAGTAAGGACAAGGGAGCAGTACTTC CASSLVRTREQYF
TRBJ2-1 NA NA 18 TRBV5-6 TGTGCCAGCAGCCCGGGACTACTTTCAGGGGGCAGCTACAATGAGCAGTTCTTC CASSPGLLSGGSYNEQFF
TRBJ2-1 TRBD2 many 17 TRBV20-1 TGCAGTGCTAGAGGACTAGCGTTGGTCCCCTCCTACAATGAGCAGTTCTTC CSARGLALVPSYNEQFF
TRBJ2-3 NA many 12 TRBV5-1 TGCGCCAGCAGTATAGCTTCAGATACGCAGTATTTT CASSIASDTQYF
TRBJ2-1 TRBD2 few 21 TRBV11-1 TGTGCCAGCAGCCCTGCTTCCGGGACTAGCGCCCCCTTACGCTCCTACAATGAGCAGTTCTTC CASSPASGTSAPLRSYNEQFF
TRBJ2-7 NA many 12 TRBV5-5 TGTGCCAGCAGCTCAGCAAGCCACGAGCAGTACTTC CASSSASHEQYF
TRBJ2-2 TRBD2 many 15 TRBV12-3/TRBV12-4 TGTGCCAGCAGTTTACGGGGGGGGCTCACCGGGGAGCTGTTTTTT CASSLRGGLTGELFF
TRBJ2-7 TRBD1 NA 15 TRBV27 TGTGCCAGCAGCCCTGGGACAGGGGGCGCGGGCGAGCAGTACTTC CASSPGTGGAGEQYF
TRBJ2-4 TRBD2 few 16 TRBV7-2 TGTGCCAGCAGCTTAGCACAGCGGGGGGGACAAAACATTCAGTACTTC CASSLAQRGGQNIQYF
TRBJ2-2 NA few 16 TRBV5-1 TGCGCCAGCAGCTGGTGGGACCGACGTATTACCGGGGAGCTGTTTTTT CASSWWDRRITGELFF
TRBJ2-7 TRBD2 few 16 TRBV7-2 TGTGCCAGCAGCTTGACGGGACTAGCGGGGGGCATAGAGCAGTACTTC CASSLTGLAGGIEQYF
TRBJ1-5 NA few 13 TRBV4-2 TGTGCCAGCAGCCCCGGGACCAATCAGCCCCAGCATTTT CASSPGTNQPQHF
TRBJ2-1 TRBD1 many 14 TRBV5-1 TGCGCCAGCAGCTTGTCAGGGGGCTACAATGAGCAGTTCTTC CASSLSGGYNEQFF
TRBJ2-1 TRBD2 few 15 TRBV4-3 TGCGCCAGCAGCCAAGATATCGGAAGGGAGGGTGAGCAGTTCTTC CASSQDIGREGEQFF
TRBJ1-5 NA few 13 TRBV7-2 TGTGCCAGCAGCTCCAACGGAGATCAGCCCCAGCATTTT CASSSNGDQPQHF
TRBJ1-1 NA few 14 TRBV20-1 TGCAGTGCTAGCCTCCGGGACGGTTACACTGAAGCTTTCTTT CSASLRDGYTEAFF
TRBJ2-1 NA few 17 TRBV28 TGTGCCAGCAGTTTAAGATGGGGGCCGGGAGACTACAATGAGCAGTTCTTC CASSLRWGPGDYNEQFF
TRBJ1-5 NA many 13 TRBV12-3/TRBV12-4 TGTGCCAGCAGTAACGGGGGTCTTTCGCCCCAGCATTTT CASSNGGLSPQHF
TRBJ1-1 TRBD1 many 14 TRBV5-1 TGCGCCAGCAGCTTGGCCGGACAGGATCCTGAAGCTTTCTTT CASSLAGQDPEAFF
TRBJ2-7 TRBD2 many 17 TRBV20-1 TGCAGTGCTAGAAGGCCCAATAGCGGGGGGCGCTCCTACGAGCAGTACTTC CSARRPNSGGRSYEQYF
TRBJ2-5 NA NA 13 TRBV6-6 TGTGCCAGCAGCCCCAACAGGAAAGAGACCCAGTACTTC CASSPNRKETQYF